This TCR beta chain was profiled in a study of CD8+CD57+ T cells in acquired aplastic anemia. Study-level information: Across the sorted CD4+ and CD8+ cells, DNA amounts averaged approximately 3.1 ug.

As to this clonotype: Its antigen remains unknown.

Study results and caveats: Patients shared about 30 CD8+ CDR3 sequences with controls.

Researchers used genomic DNA as the template to profile TCR beta VDJ and CDR3. TCRdb re-analysed the reads in MiXCR, keeping a single row per CDR3 protein. The sample holds about 100,000 distinct CDR3 sequences, around half seen once. Germline assignment: CDR1 LGHNA and CDR2 YNFKEQ. Trimming took 3 bases from V and 7 from J; bases not matched to a gene: 1. There are 14 residues in the CDR3. The sequenced material came from sorted CD4+, CD8+, or CD8+CD57+ T cells (not recorded which) from PBMCs. The V call is TRBV4-2, the J call TRBJ2-1; 12 bases map to TRBD1. The receptor was derived from a human donor in good health, serving as a control. The CDR3 spells CASSQGQGANEQFF. The DNA of the CDR3 is TGTGCCAGCAGCCAGGGACAGGGGGCAAATGAGCAGTTCTTC.